The 27 T cell receptor beta chains in this list originate from one sample, sequenced in a study of vaccination effects on CD4 cells after COVID-19. These receptors have no known antigen. Data came from immunoSEQ multiplex PCR; TCRdb stores just in-frame clones and leaves some out. The sample lists 70,000 to 95,000 clones; roughly four fifths were seen once. ViraFEST expansion of antigen-specific CD4+ T cells with viral peptide pools preceded sequencing. Culture lasted over 9 days before CD4+ T cell isolation. This sample comprised CD4+ T cells from PBMCs cultured with HCoV-229E spike peptides, obtained before COVID-19 vaccination. Source of these receptors: a human donor who received a COVID-19 vaccine.

V gene TRBV18 combines with J gene TRBJ1-4; D perhaps matches TRBD1 (6 bases). Trimming removed 1 base at V and 1 base at J, with 10 bases between. Germline CDR1 and CDR2: KGHSH and LQKENI. The CDR3 runs to 16 residues. CDR3 in amino acids: CASSPLTGQTNEKLFF. The DNA for the CDR3 is TGTGCCAGCTCACCACTCACAGGGCAAACTAATGAAAAACTGTTTTTT. Based on the CDR3 plus reference TRBV18 and TRBJ1-4, the full variable domain is NAGVMQNPRHLVRRRGQEARLRCSPMKGHSHVYWYRQLPEEGLKFMVYLQKENIIDESGMPKERFSAEFPKEGPSILRIQQVVRGDSAAYFCASSPLTGQTNEKLFFGSGTQLSVL.

J is TRBJ2-7 and V is TRBV5-6; weak D call: TRBD1 (5 bases). The germline gives CDR1 SGHDT, CDR2 YYEEEE. The V gene lost 2 bases and the J gene lost 3 bases, with 15 bases spanning the gap. CDR3 length: 15 amino acids. CDR3 DNA: TGTGCCAGCAGCTTCCTAGGGCAGGGTAGCTACGAGCAGTACGTC. The encoded protein is CASSFLGQGSYEQYV.

The chain recombines TRBV27 with TRBJ1-1, with D unclear. The CDR3 is 13 amino acids. The V end was cut by 4 bases, the J end by 1 base, with 7 bases between. The germline V gene encodes CDR1 MNHEY and CDR2 SMNVEV (reference sequence). The CDR3, as DNA: TGTGCCAGCAGTTACAGCTCGAACACTGAAGCTTTCTTT. Translated, it gives CASSYSSNTEAFF.

The chain recombines TRBV24-1 with TRBJ1-5, with D possibly matching TRBD1 (6 bases). CDR3 length: 13 amino acids. V was clipped by 7 bases and J by 4 bases, with 10 bases between them. Germline lookup yields CDR1 KGHDR and CDR2 SFDVKD. In DNA, the CDR3 is TGTGCCACCAGCCACAGGGTGAATCAGCCCCAGCATTTT. This translates into CATSHRVNQPQHF.

The rearrangement joins TRBV18 to TRBJ1-5; the D gene is possibly TRBD1 (5 bases). This CDR3 region has 13 residues. The germline gives CDR1 KGHSH, CDR2 LQKENI. Trimming took off 2 bases at V and 4 bases at J, with 6 bases between the two ends. In DNA, the CDR3 is TGTGCCAGCTCACCAGCAGGGAATCAGCCCCAGCATTTT. Its protein is CASSPAGNQPQHF.

The genes are TRBV30 and TRBJ1-4; D is perhaps TRBD1 (5 bases). V gave up 5 bases and J gave up 6 bases, with 25 bases separating them. This CDR3 comprises 17 residues. Germline V gene sequence: CDR1 GTSNPN, CDR2 SVGIG (reference sequence). The CDR3 here is CAWDLGGINRIYEKLFF. The CDR3 nucleotides are TGTGCCTGGGACCTCGGCGGGATCAACAGGATTTATGAAAAACTGTTTTTT. The variable domain in full, with the rest retrieved from reference TRBV30 and TRBJ1-4, is SQTIHQWPATLVQPVGSPLSLECTVEGTSNPNLYWYRQAAGRGLQLLFYSVGIGQISSEVPQNLSASRPQDRQFILSSKKLLLSDSGFYLCAWDLGGINRIYEKLFFGSGTQLSVL.

This chain's CDR3 is CASSLKSMGQGRGYTF. The CDR3 DNA is TGTGCCAGCAGCTTAAAATCAATGGGACAGGGTAGGGGCTACACCTTC. The chain has TRBV5-4 and TRBJ1-2, with 9 bases fitting TRBD1. This CDR3 contains 16 residues. V lost 2 bases and J lost 8; bases outside the gene matches: 13. The germline gives CDR1 SGHNT, CDR2 YYREEE (reference sequence). Complete variable domain (other parts from reference TRBV5-4 and TRBJ1-2): ETGVTQSPTHLIKTRGQQVTLRCSSQSGHNTVSWYQQALGQGPQFIFQYYREEENGRGNFPPRFSGLQFPNYSSELNVNALELDDSALYLCASSLKSMGQGRGYTFGSGTRLTVV.

The rearrangement joins TRBV5-5 to TRBJ2-4; D is unclear. The CDR3 runs to 14 residues. Deletions cut 6 bases from V and 7 bases from J, with 17 bases between. Germline V gene lookup returns CDR1 SGHKS and CDR2 YYEKEE (reference sequence). The CDR3 DNA is TGTGCCAGCAACCCGACCCCATTGGGTAACATTCAGTACTTC. This gives the protein CASNPTPLGNIQYF.

V is TRBV18 and J is TRBJ1-3, with D possibly matching TRBD1 (6 bases). Germline V gives CDR1 KGHSH, CDR2 LQKENI. Trimming left V 5 bases short and J 0 bases short, with 17 bases between. CDR3 length: 17 residues. The CDR3 protein is CASSGLTGPASGNTIYF. The CDR3 region has the DNA TGTGCCAGCTCAGGACTGACAGGTCCCGCCTCTGGAAACACCATATATTTT.

The rearrangement uses TRBV5-4 and TRBJ2-5, with 9 bases fitting TRBD2. In germline, CDR1 is SGHNT, CDR2 YYREEE (reference sequence). The CDR3 runs 16 residues. V was clipped by 4 bases and J by 4 bases; unmatched bases: 11. CDR3 protein: CASSRGVAGERETQYF. The CDR3 DNA is TGTGCCAGCAGCCGGGGGGTAGCGGGGGAGAGAGAGACCCAGTACTTC. The entire variable domain, with the rest obtained from reference TRBV5-4 and TRBJ2-5, is as follows: ETGVTQSPTHLIKTRGQQVTLRCSSQSGHNTVSWYQQALGQGPQFIFQYYREEENGRGNFPPRFSGLQFPNYSSELNVNALELDDSALYLCASSRGVAGERETQYFGPGTRLLVL.

This chain links TRBV6-5 with TRBJ1-3; D is unresolved. Per the germline V gene, CDR1 is MNHEY and CDR2 is SVGAGI. With 10 bases removed from V and 0 bases from J, the gap between germline ends came to 16 bases. CDR3 size: 15 residues. The CDR3 region has the DNA TGTGCCACCTATTCCCACGGCATCTCTGGAAACACCATATATTTT. The encoded protein is CATYSHGISGNTIYF.

This chain links TRBV6-6 with TRBJ2-7, with 7 nucleotides matching TRBD2. J was trimmed by 3 bases and V by 2 bases; bases with no gene match: 1. Looked up from germline, CDR1 is MNHNY and CDR2 is SVGAGI (reference sequence). The CDR3 has 13 amino acids. The CDR3 protein is CASSYGRVYEQYV. The CDR3 DNA is TGTGCCAGCAGTTACGGGAGGGTCTACGAGCAGTACGTC.

The chain links TRBV10-1 to TRBJ2-2, with a tentative D call TRBD2 (6 bases). Germline V gene data show CDR1 as WNHNN and CDR2 as SYGVQD (reference sequence). The V gene lost 0 bases and the J gene lost 4 bases, with 9 bases spanning the gap. The CDR3 covers 15 residues. The DNA of the CDR3 is TGCGCCAGCAGTGAGTCTACTAGCAGCACCGGGGAGCTGTTTTTT. Translating gives CASSESTSSTGELFF.

This clone was picked up a small number of times. CDR3 protein: CASSLWPGYTF. The DNA of the CDR3 is TGTGCCAGCAGTTTGTGGCCTGGCTACACCTTC. The chain carries TRBV12-3 or TRBV12-4 and TRBJ1-2, with D unclear. V dropped 3 bases and J dropped 7 bases, with 6 bases sitting between them. The CDR3 covers 11 residues.

This chain connects TRBV15 to TRBJ2-6, with no clear D. The germline gives CDR1 LNHNV, CDR2 YYDKDF (reference sequence). V lost 0 bases, J lost 0 bases, and 3 bases lay in between. This CDR3 comprises 15 residues. This CDR3 reads CATSRDRSGANVLTF. DNA of the CDR3: TGTGCCACCAGCAGAGATCGCTCTGGGGCCAACGTCCTGACTTTC.

This clone showed up just once. V is TRBV6-1 and J is TRBJ1-3, with a tentative D call TRBD1 (5 bases). The CDR3 consists of 16 residues. V lost 2 bases to trimming and J lost 1 base, with 12 bases between them. Germline assignment: CDR1 MNHNS and CDR2 SASEGT. The CDR3 reads CASSERDPRSGNTIYF. As DNA, the CDR3 is TGTGCCAGCAGTGAAAGGGACCCGAGGTCTGGAAACACCATATATTTT.

This clone came up a few times. The rearrangement joins TRBV3-1 (or the pseudogene TRBV3-2) to TRBJ1-6, with TRBD1 as a possible D gene (6 bases). Looked up from germline, CDR1 is LGHDT and CDR2 is YNNKEL (reference sequence). V was clipped by 1 base and J by 12 bases, with 13 bases between them. The CDR3 spans 14 residues. The DNA of the CDR3 is TGTGCCAGCAGCCAAGGACAGGTCAGTTTACCCCTCCACTTT. Translation: CASSQGQVSLPLHF.

This chain links TRBV7-2 with TRBJ1-2, with D hard to call. Trimming removed 1 base at V and 4 bases at J, with 10 bases between. The CDR3 runs to 14 residues. The germline V gene has CDR1 SGHTA and CDR2 FQGNSA. CDR3 sequence (DNA): TGTGCCAGCAGCTTAGATGGGAGGGTCTATGGCTACACCTTC. It yields the protein CASSLDGRVYGYTF. Looking up the rest from reference TRBV7-2 and TRBJ1-2 gives the full variable domain: GAGVSQSPSNKVTEKGKDVELRCDPISGHTALYWYRQSLGQGLEFLIYFQGNSAPDKSGLPSDRFSAERTGGSVSTLTIQRTQQEDSAVYLCASSLDGRVYGYTFGSGTRLTVV.

This clone was counted only a few times. The chain has TRBV4-1 and TRBJ2-1; 8 positions agree with TRBD2. The germline V gene encodes CDR1 MGHRA and CDR2 YSYEKL. J was trimmed by 7 bases and V by 7 bases; bases with no gene match: 6. The CDR3 loop spans 13 amino acids. In DNA, the CDR3 is TGCGCCAGCATCGGGGGGGCGCATAATGAGCAGTTCTTC. Translated: CASIGGAHNEQFF.

The chain has TRBV2 and TRBJ2-5, with 10 bases lining up with TRBD1. Germline CDR1 is SNHLY and CDR2 is FYNNEI. After removal of 9 bases from V and 6 bases from J, the junction contained 7 bases not matched to a gene. The CDR3 is 13 residues long. CDR3 protein: CARRTGGEQTQYF. DNA of the CDR3: TGTGCCAGAAGGACAGGGGGTGAGCAGACCCAGTACTTC.

The gene calls are TRBV24-1 and TRBJ2-5; tentatively, D is TRBD1 (5 bases). Germline lookup yields CDR1 KGHDR and CDR2 SFDVKD. CDR3 length: 18 residues. V gave up 1 base and J gave up 4 bases, with 21 bases separating them. In nucleotides, the CDR3 is TGTGCCACCAGTGATTTCCCCACCGACAGTCTGTATGGAGAGACCCAGTACTTC. Translated: CATSDFPTDSLYGETQYF.

The chain uses TRBV4-1 and TRBJ1-6; D is unresolved. Per the germline V gene, CDR1 is MGHRA and CDR2 is YSYEKL. Trimming removed 7 bases at V and 8 bases at J, with 18 bases between. This CDR3 region has 15 residues. The CDR3 DNA reads as TGCGCCAGCAAGGTGGGTTTAGGATTCGATTCACCCCTCCACTTT. Its translation is CASKVGLGFDSPLHF.

The J gene is TRBJ1-1, the V gene TRBV30; D is uncertain. CDR1 and CDR2 (germline): GTSNPN, SVGIG (reference sequence). V dropped 1 base and J dropped 1 base, with 13 bases sitting between them. The CDR3 totals 15 residues. CDR3 nucleotide sequence: TGTGCCTGGAGTGCCCTAGGCGGTTCGAACACTGAAGCTTTCTTT. This gives the protein CAWSALGGSNTEAFF.

Only one count was recorded for this clone. The DNA for the CDR3 is TGTGCCAGTAGTCCGCAACAGGGTGGCAGCTCTGGAAACACCATATATTTT. Protein sequence: CASSPQQGGSSGNTIYF. V is TRBV19 and J is TRBJ1-3, with D possibly matching TRBD1 (6 bases). V was shortened by 5 bases and J by 0 bases, with 17 bases between the two germline ends. This CDR3 is 17 amino acids long. Germline V CDR1 and CDR2: LNHDA, SQIVND (reference sequence).

This chain uses TRBV30 with TRBJ1-6; 8 nucleotides align to TRBD1. V was clipped by 1 base and J by 1 base; unmatched bases: 3. Per germline, CDR1 GTSNPN and CDR2 SVGIG (reference sequence). This CDR3 has 16 amino acids. CDR3 nucleotides: TGTGCCTGGAGTGCTGACAGGGGTTCCTATAATTCACCCCTCCACTTT. Its protein is CAWSADRGSYNSPLHF. The full variable domain, rest sourced from reference TRBV30 and TRBJ1-6, is SQTIHQWPATLVQPVGSPLSLECTVEGTSNPNLYWYRQAAGRGLQLLFYSVGIGQISSEVPQNLSASRPQDRQFILSSKKLLLSDSGFYLCAWSADRGSYNSPLHFGNGTRLTVT.

The V call is TRBV2, the J call TRBJ2-7, with 10 bases fitting TRBD2. CDR3 length: 15 residues. CDR1 and CDR2 (germline): SNHLY, FYNNEI. V lost 6 bases, J lost 3 bases, and 8 bases stayed unmatched. This CDR3 reads CASRRDLAGGYEQYV. Here the CDR3 DNA reads TGTGCCAGCAGACGAGACTTAGCGGGGGGCTACGAGCAGTACGTC.

V is TRBV2 and J is TRBJ1-1, with a tentative D call TRBD1 (5 bases). The CDR3 has 14 residues. Per the germline V gene, CDR1 is SNHLY and CDR2 is FYNNEI. Trimming stripped 7 bases from V and 3 bases from J, with 15 bases between. CDR3 sequence (DNA): TGTGCCAGCAAACTGTCGGGGGGAGACACTGAAGCTTTCTTT. As protein: CASKLSGGDTEAFF.